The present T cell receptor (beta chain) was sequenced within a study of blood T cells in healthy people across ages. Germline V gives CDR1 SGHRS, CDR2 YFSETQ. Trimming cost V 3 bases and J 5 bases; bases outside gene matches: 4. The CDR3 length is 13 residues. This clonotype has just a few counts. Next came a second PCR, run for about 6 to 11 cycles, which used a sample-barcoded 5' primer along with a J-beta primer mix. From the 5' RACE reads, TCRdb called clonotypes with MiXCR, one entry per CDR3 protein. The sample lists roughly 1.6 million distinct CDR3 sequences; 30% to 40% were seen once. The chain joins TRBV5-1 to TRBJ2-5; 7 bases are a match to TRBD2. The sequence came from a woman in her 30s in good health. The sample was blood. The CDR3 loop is CASSSRGDETQYF. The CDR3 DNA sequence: TGCGCCAGCAGCTCCCGGGGGGACGAGACCCAGTACTTC.